The sample holds many counts of the clone carrying this T cell receptor beta chain. A single record per CDR3 protein comes from TCRdb applying MiXCR to the RACE reads. The sample shows approximately 82,000 distinct CDR3 sequences, roughly 10% of them seen only once. These data originate in a study of human T cells and chemical hapten exposure. Indicated time point: patch test 1, 2 weeks after DPC sensitization. Specified treatment: therapeutic diphenylcyclopropenone sensitization with weekly scalp DPC. Ahead of applying each patch test, blood was sampled. Germline loops: CDR1 MDHEN, CDR2 SYDVKM. Trimming removed 10 bases from V and 10 bases from J, with 20 bases in between. The CDR3 has 14 residues.

The clonotype comes from a man in his forties with alopecia areata. Some clones in this sample may be carry-over from other donors' samples. The chain joins TRBV28 to TRBJ1-6; D is perhaps TRBD1 (6 bases). The sequences come from whole blood, collected in connection with sensitization to the hapten diphenylcyclopropenone (DPC). CDR3 nucleotides: TGTGCCACCACCCCAGCGGGGGGCGGCTCACCCCTCCACTTT. Its protein product is CATTPAGGGSPLHF.